What follows are 23 T cell receptor beta chains derived from one specimen sequenced in a study of T cells in Graves' hyperthyroidism and ophthalmopathy. Researchers amplified the TCR beta CDR3 regions from RNA transcripts. The TCR CDR3 first-round RT-PCR relied on the HTBI primer set. TCRdb independently ran MiXCR on the multiplex PCR reads; one entry per CDR3 protein. In the table there are approximately 560,000 distinct CDR3 sequences, about 15% of which are singletons. The sample consisted of blood. These receptors were obtained from a woman aged 25 to 39 with Graves' hyperthyroidism.

This chain links TRBV9 with TRBJ2-3, with TRBD2 matching 7 bases. This CDR3 has 16 amino acids. From germline, CDR1 is SGDLS and CDR2 YYNGEE. J gave up 2 bases and V 0 bases, and 6 bases lay outside the gene matches. The DNA of the CDR3 is TGTGCCAGCAGCGTAGGGGGAGCGGGATCCACAGATACGCAGTATTTT. This codes for CASSVGGAGSTDTQYF. The full variable domain, completed using reference TRBV9 and TRBJ2-3, is DSGVTQTPKHLITATGQRVTLRCSPRSGDLSVYWYQQSLDQGLQFLIQYYNGEERAKGNILERFSAQQFPDLHSELNLSSLELGDSALYFCASSVGGAGSTDTQYFGPGTRLTVL.

The chain has TRBV5-1 and TRBJ1-6; D ambiguous. The CDR3 loop spans 13 amino acids. The V end lost 4 bases, the J end lost 10 bases, and 12 bases lay between the germline ends. The germline V gene has CDR1 SGHRS and CDR2 YFSETQ. This chain's CDR3 is CASSGNPESPLHF. The CDR3 DNA reads as TGCGCCAGCAGCGGGAATCCGGAGTCACCCCTCCACTTT.

This clonotype has ten or more counts. This chain uses TRBV5-1 with TRBJ2-7, with a weak D call TRBD1 (5 bases). The CDR3 has 14 residues. The V gene lost 1 base and the J gene lost 3 bases, with 11 bases spanning the gap. Per the germline V gene, CDR1 is SGHRS and CDR2 is YFSETQ. This CDR3 reads CASSLKSRGYEQYF. In DNA form, the CDR3 reads TGCGCCAGCAGCTTGAAAAGTAGGGGCTACGAGCAGTACTTC.

This clonotype was recorded at least ten times. The rearrangement links TRBV2 to TRBJ1-1, with a tentative D call TRBD1 (5 bases). This CDR3 contains 15 residues. Germline V lookup: CDR1 SNHLY, CDR2 FYNNEI. Trimming removed 6 bases at V and 0 bases at J, with 14 bases between. The CDR3 DNA follows: TGTGCCAGCAGAGTCGACAGTTTTATGAACACTGAAGCTTTCTTT. The encoded protein is CASRVDSFMNTEAFF.

The V call is TRBV5-6, the J call TRBJ2-3; TRBD2 aligns across 12 bases. The CDR3 has 16 amino acids. The V gene end was trimmed by 2 bases and the J gene end by 4 bases; junction bases not matched to a gene: 5. From germline, CDR1 is SGHDT and CDR2 YYEEEE. CDR3 amino acids: CASSLTSGRTADTQYF. The DNA for the CDR3 is TGTGCCAGCAGCTTAACTAGCGGGAGGACGGCAGATACGCAGTATTTT. Combining the CDR3 with reference TRBV5-6 and TRBJ2-3 gives the whole variable domain DAGVTQSPTHLIKTRGQQVTLRCSPKSGHDTVSWYQQALGQGPQFIFQYYEEEERQRGNFPDRFSGHQFPNYSSELNVNALLLGDSALYLCASSLTSGRTADTQYFGPGTRLTVL.

The chain has TRBV5-4 and TRBJ2-7; D gene ambiguous. The V end was cut by 0 bases, the J end by 3 bases, with 7 bases between. The CDR3 runs 13 residues. Germline V gene lookup returns CDR1 SGHNT and CDR2 YYREEE (reference sequence). The DNA for the CDR3 is TGTGCCAGCAGCTTGGTGCAGGACTACGAGCAGTACTTC. Protein product: CASSLVQDYEQYF.

This clonotype came up a few times. The chain combines TRBV30 with TRBJ2-2; D gene unclear. V was shortened by 2 bases and J by 8 bases, with 18 bases between the two germline ends. CDR3 length: 15 residues. Germline CDR1 reads GTSNPN; CDR2 reads SVGIG (reference sequence). The DNA for the CDR3 is TGTGCCTGGAGTCTAACACGGCTGCATCTGGGGGAGCTGTTTTTT. Translation: CAWSLTRLHLGELFF.

This clonotype was counted at least ten times. The chain combines TRBV20-1 with TRBJ2-1; D might be TRBD2 (6 bases). In germline, CDR1 is DFQATT, CDR2 SNEGSKA (reference sequence). The CDR3 is 15 residues long. Trimming stripped 6 bases from V and 4 bases from J, with 19 bases between. In DNA form, the CDR3 reads TGCAGTGCAAGCCGCGGAGGGGCCCGATACAATGAGCAGTTCTTC. Translated, it gives CSASRGGARYNEQFF.

This clonotype was counted at least ten times. The rearrangement links TRBV5-6 to TRBJ1-2; no definite D call. The germline V gene encodes CDR1 SGHDT and CDR2 YYEEEE. Trimming stripped 1 base from V and 7 bases from J, with 8 bases between. This CDR3 has 12 residues. Here the CDR3 reads CASSLRVGGYTF. The CDR3 nucleotides are TGTGCCAGCAGCTTGCGCGTTGGTGGCTACACCTTC.

This clonotype appeared a few times. The V gene is TRBV6-1, the J gene TRBJ1-1, with TRBD1 matching over 9 bases. Germline-derived CDR1 and CDR2 are MNHNS and SASEGT. V was clipped by 7 bases and J by 3 bases; unmatched bases: 15. CDR3 length equals 17 residues. The CDR3, as DNA: TGTGCCAGCAAGTATATCGTACGGACAGGGGCGGACACTGAAGCTTTCTTT. This gives the protein CASKYIVRTGADTEAFF.

This clonotype was seen more than once but under ten times. The chain recombines TRBV4-3 with TRBJ2-7; 7 bases match TRBD1. Germline loops: CDR1 LGHNA, CDR2 YSLEER. Trimming cost V 4 bases and J 2 bases; bases outside gene matches: 11. The CDR3 has 16 residues. Written as DNA, the CDR3 is TGCGCCAGCAGCCCAGACAGGGCCGCGCCGACCTACGAGCAGTACTTC. Its translation: CASSPDRAAPTYEQYF.

This clonotype was seen a handful of times. This chain uses TRBV27 with TRBJ1-2; no reliable D call. There are 15 residues in the CDR3. Germline V lookup: CDR1 MNHEY, CDR2 SMNVEV (reference sequence). V lost 2 bases, J lost 8 bases, and 18 bases lay in between. The CDR3 DNA reads TGTGCCAGCAGTTTAGGCCCCAGAGCGTTGCGGGGCTACACCTTC. It specifies CASSLGPRALRGYTF.

This clonotype has at least ten counts. V and J are TRBV12-3 or TRBV12-4 and TRBJ1-1; the match to TRBD1 covers 10 bases. The CDR3 is 15 amino acids. Losses at the gene ends were 4 bases for V and 3 bases for J; bases not matched to a gene: 5. The CDR3 bases are TGTGCCAGCAGTTATGGGACAGGGGTGCACACTGAAGCTTTCTTT. It encodes CASSYGTGVHTEAFF.

With respect to this clonotype: This clone may be a read error of a much larger clone one base away. The chain joins TRBV12-5 to TRBJ2-1; maybe TRBD2 (6 bases). The CDR3 extends over 15 amino acids. V lost 6 bases and J 7 bases, leaving 19 bases between the germline ends. Germline values: CDR1 LGHNT, CDR2 FRNRAP. CDR3 nucleotides: TGTGCTAGTGGACAACGGGGCTTAGGGAGGAATGAGCAGTTCTTC. Protein: CASGQRGLGRNEQFF.

This clonotype was observed at least ten times. The V call is TRBV20-1, the J call TRBJ1-2, with a possible D match to TRBD1 (5 bases). This CDR3 is 14 amino acids long. Trimming cost V 3 bases and J 5 bases, with 16 bases left between them. CDR1 and CDR2 (germline): DFQATT, SNEGSKA (reference sequence). DNA of the CDR3: TGCAGTGCTAGGCGGATGGGGGAATGGTATGGCTACACCTTC. Protein: CSARRMGEWYGYTF.

At least ten counts were recorded for this clonotype. V gene TRBV20-1 combines with J gene TRBJ1-5, with D hard to call. The V end lost 5 bases, the J end lost 7 bases, and 12 bases lay between the germline ends. This CDR3 comprises 12 residues. CDR1 and CDR2 (germline): DFQATT, SNEGSKA (reference sequence). This CDR3 is CSAREAGQPQHF. Here the CDR3 DNA reads TGCAGTGCTCGCGAGGCGGGGCAGCCCCAGCATTTT.

This clonotype was found many times. The rearrangement uses TRBV28 and TRBJ2-2, with D maybe TRBD2 (6 bases). Germline V gene sequence: CDR1 MDHEN, CDR2 SYDVKM. The ends were cut back, 6 bases at V and 2 bases at J, with 13 bases in the middle. The CDR3 extends over 15 amino acids. CDR3 in amino acids: CASRRPGLNTGELFF. In DNA form, the CDR3 reads TGTGCCAGCAGGCGACCGGGACTTAACACCGGGGAGCTGTTTTTT.

This clonotype was seen only a few times. The gene calls are TRBV12-3 or TRBV12-4 and TRBJ2-1; 10 bases match TRBD2. The CDR3 loop spans 14 amino acids. J gave up 15 bases and V 5 bases, and 13 bases lay outside the gene matches. The CDR3: CASSPQREGQAAFF. Here the CDR3 DNA reads TGTGCCAGCAGTCCCCAGCGGGAGGGCCAAGCTGCGTTCTTC.

V and J are TRBV7-2 and TRBJ1-2; TRBD1 agrees at 7 bases. V shed 5 bases, J shed 5 bases, and the junction held 11 bases outside the gene matches. CDR3 length: 15 amino acids. Germline loops: CDR1 SGHTA, CDR2 FQGNSA. DNA of the CDR3: TGTGCCAGCAGCGACAGACAGGGCCGTGGGTATGGCTACACCTTC. This encodes CASSDRQGRGYGYTF. The full variable domain, with the rest looked up from reference TRBV7-2 and TRBJ1-2, is GAGVSQSPSNKVTEKGKDVELRCDPISGHTALYWYRQSLGQGLEFLIYFQGNSAPDKSGLPSDRFSAERTGGSVSTLTIQRTQQEDSAVYLCASSDRQGRGYGYTFGSGTRLTVV.

The gene calls are TRBV5-6 and TRBJ2-7; 9 bases agree with TRBD1. The CDR3 spans 15 residues. CDR1 SGHDT and CDR2 YYEEEE come from the germline V gene. The trim removed 0 bases at V and 4 bases at J, leaving 5 bases unmatched. This CDR3 is CASSLEWTGDYEQYF. CDR3 nucleotides: TGTGCCAGCAGCTTGGAGTGGACAGGGGATTACGAGCAGTACTTC.

The CDR3 region is CASSRILYSGANVLTF. The CDR3 DNA sequence: TGTGCCAGCAGTCGAATACTATACTCTGGGGCCAACGTCCTGACTTTC. V and J are TRBV7-2 and TRBJ2-6; D gene uncertain. The CDR3 covers 16 residues. The germline CDR1 and CDR2 sequences are SGHTA and FQGNSA. Trimming shortened V by 6 bases and J by 0 bases, and 12 bases separated the two germline ends.

This chain uses TRBV28 with TRBJ2-2; unclear D gene. V lost 3 bases and J lost 6, with 11 bases in between. Germline loops: CDR1 MDHEN, CDR2 SYDVKM. This CDR3 has 14 amino acids. The CDR3 DNA is TGTGCCAGCAGTTTCCGAAGCTTCTCCGGGGAGCTGTTTTTT. It translates to CASSFRSFSGELFF.

This clonotype came up many times. V is TRBV6-1 and J is TRBJ1-2; TRBD1 aligns across 7 bases. The V segment lost 2 bases and the J segment 8 bases; nucleotides outside the gene matches: 8. Per the germline V gene, CDR1 is MNHNS and CDR2 is SASEGT. The CDR3 sequence is 14 residues long. The CDR3 nucleotides read TGTGCCAGCAGTGAATCAGACAGGGTGTACGGCTACACCTTC. It is translated as CASSESDRVYGYTF.